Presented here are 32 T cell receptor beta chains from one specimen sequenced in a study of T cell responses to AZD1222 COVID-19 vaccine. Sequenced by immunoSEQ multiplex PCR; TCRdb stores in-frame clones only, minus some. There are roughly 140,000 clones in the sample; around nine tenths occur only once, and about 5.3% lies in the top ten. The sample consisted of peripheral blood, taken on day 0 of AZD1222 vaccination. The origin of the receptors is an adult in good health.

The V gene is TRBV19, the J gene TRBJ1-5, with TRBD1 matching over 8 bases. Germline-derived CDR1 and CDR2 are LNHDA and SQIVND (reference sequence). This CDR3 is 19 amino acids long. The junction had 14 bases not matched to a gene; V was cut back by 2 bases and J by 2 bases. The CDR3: CASSILGDRGIEGNQPQHF. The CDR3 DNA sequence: TGTGCCAGTAGTATACTGGGAGACAGGGGAATTGAGGGCAATCAGCCCCAGCATTTT. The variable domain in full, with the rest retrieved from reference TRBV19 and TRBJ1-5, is DGGITQSPKYLFRKEGQNVTLSCEQNLNHDAMYWYRQDPGQGLRLIYYSQIVNDFQKGDIAEGYSVSREKKESFPLTVTSAQKNPTAFYLCASSILGDRGIEGNQPQHFGDGTRLSIL.

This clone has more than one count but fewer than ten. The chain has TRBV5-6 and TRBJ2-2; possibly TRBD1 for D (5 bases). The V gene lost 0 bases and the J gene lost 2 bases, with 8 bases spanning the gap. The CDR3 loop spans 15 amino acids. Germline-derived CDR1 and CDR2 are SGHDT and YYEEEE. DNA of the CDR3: TGTGCCAGCAGCTTGGATGGGGCCAACACCGGGGAGCTGTTTTTT. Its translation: CASSLDGANTGELFF.

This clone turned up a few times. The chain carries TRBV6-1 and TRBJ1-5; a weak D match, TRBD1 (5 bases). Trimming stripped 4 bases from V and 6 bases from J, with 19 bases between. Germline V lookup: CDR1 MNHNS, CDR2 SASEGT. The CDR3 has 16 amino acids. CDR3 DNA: TGTGCCAGCAGTGCAGAAACGGGGCCTAGGGGTCAGCCCCAGCATTTT. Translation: CASSAETGPRGQPQHF.

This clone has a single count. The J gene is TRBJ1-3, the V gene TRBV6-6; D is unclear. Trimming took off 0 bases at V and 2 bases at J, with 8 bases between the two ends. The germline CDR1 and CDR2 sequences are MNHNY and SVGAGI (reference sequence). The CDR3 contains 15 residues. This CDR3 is CASSYSIGAGNTIYF. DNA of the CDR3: TGTGCCAGCAGTTACTCGATCGGGGCTGGAAACACCATATATTTT.

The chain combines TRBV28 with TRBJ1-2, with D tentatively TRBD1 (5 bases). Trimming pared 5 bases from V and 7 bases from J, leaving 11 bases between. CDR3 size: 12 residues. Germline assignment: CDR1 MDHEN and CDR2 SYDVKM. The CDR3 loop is CASSTYRGGYTF. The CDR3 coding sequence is TGTGCCAGCAGTACCTATAGGGGTGGCTACACCTTC.

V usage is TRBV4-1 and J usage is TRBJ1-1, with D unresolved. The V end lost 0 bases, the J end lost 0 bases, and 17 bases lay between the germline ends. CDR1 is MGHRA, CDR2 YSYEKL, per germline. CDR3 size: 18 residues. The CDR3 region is CASSQDRVRTLMNTEAFF. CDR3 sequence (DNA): TGCGCCAGCAGCCAAGATCGGGTACGGACCCTTATGAACACTGAAGCTTTCTTT.

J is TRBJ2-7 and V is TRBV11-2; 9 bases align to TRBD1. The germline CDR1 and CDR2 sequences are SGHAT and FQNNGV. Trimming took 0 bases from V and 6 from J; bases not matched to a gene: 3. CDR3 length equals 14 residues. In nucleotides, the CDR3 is TGTGCCAGCAGCTTAGACTACAGGGGGCCCGAGCAGTACTTC. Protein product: CASSLDYRGPEQYF. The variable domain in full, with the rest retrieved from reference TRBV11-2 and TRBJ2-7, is EAGVAQSPRYKIIEKRQSVAFWCNPISGHATLYWYQQILGQGPKLLIQFQNNGVVDDSQLPKDRFSAERLKGVDSTLKIQPAKLEDSAVYLCASSLDYRGPEQYFGPGTRLTVT.

The CDR3 DNA sequence: TGTGCCAGCAGCTTTTTCGGTGGGGAGACCCAGTACTTC. Translated: CASSFFGGETQYF. This chain joins TRBV7-9 and TRBJ2-5; unclear D gene. Germline V gene data show CDR1 as SEHNR and CDR2 as FQNEAQ (reference sequence). V lost 3 bases to trimming and J lost 5 bases, with 10 bases between them. This CDR3 is 13 amino acids long.

The CDR3 region has the DNA TGTGCCAGCAGCCCAATTCTCTCGGGGACTGAGTTGTATGGCTACACCTTC. Amino acids: CASSPILSGTELYGYTF. The V call is TRBV28, the J call TRBJ1-2, with D possibly being TRBD1 (5 bases). CDR3 size: 17 residues. In germline, CDR1 is MDHEN, CDR2 SYDVKM. Trimming shortened V by 6 bases and J by 5 bases, and 25 bases separated the two germline ends.

As DNA, the CDR3 is TGTGCTAGTGGCCCGGCTGGTGGACATCAGCCCCAGCATTTT. Its translation is CASGPAGGHQPQHF. This chain joins TRBV12-5 and TRBJ1-5; unclear D gene. V dropped 6 bases and J dropped 5 bases, with 14 bases sitting between them. The germline V gene has CDR1 LGHNT and CDR2 FRNRAP. The CDR3 runs 14 residues.

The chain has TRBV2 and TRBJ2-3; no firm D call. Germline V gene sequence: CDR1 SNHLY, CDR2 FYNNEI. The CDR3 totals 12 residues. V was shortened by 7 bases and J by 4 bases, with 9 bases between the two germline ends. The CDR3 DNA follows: TGTGCCAGCACCCTTCTCGCAGATACGCAGTATTTT. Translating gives CASTLLADTQYF.

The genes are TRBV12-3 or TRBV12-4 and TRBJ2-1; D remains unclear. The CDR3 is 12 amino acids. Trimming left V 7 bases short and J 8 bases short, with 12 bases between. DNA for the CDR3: TGTGCCAGCAAGATTAGACCGCATGAGCAGTTCTTC. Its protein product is CASKIRPHEQFF.

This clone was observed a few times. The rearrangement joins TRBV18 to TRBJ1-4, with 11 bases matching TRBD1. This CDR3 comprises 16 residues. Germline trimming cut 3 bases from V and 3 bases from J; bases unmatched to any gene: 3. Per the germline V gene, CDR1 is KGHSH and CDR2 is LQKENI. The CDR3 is CASSPDRGLANEKLFF. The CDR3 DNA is TGTGCCAGCTCACCGGACAGGGGGCTAGCTAATGAAAAACTGTTTTTT.

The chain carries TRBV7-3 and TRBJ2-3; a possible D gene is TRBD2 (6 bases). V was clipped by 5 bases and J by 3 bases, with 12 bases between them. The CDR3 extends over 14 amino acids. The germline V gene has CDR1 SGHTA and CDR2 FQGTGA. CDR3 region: CASSDTGTTDTQYF. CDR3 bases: TGTGCCAGCAGCGATACCGGGACTACAGATACGCAGTATTTT.

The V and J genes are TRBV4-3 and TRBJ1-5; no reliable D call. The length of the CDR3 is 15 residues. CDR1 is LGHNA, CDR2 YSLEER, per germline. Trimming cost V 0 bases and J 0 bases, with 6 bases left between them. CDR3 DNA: TGCGCCAGCAGCCAAGAGAGGGATAGCAATCAGCCCCAGCATTTT. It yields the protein CASSQERDSNQPQHF.

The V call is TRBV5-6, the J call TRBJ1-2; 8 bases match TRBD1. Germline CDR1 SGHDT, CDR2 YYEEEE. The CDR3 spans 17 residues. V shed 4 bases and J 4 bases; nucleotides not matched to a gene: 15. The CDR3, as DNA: TGTGCCAGCAGCCCTTTACCGGGACAGGCGATACCCTATGGCTACACCTTC. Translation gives CASSPLPGQAIPYGYTF.

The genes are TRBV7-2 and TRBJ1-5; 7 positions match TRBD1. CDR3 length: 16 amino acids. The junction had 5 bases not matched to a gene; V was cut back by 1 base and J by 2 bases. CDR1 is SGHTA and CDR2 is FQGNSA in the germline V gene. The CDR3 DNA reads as TGTGCCAGCAGCTTAGAGGGGGCGGTTGGCAATCAGCCCCAGCATTTT. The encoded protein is CASSLEGAVGNQPQHF.

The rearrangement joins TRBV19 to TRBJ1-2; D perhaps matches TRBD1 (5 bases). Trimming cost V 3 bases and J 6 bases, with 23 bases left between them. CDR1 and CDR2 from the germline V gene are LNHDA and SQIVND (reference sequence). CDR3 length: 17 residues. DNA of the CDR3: TGTGCCAGTAGTATTTTAAGCTCGGGGGTTTATACCCATGGCTACACCTTC. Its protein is CASSILSSGVYTHGYTF. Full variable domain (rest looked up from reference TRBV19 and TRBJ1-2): DGGITQSPKYLFRKEGQNVTLSCEQNLNHDAMYWYRQDPGQGLRLIYYSQIVNDFQKGDIAEGYSVSREKKESFPLTVTSAQKNPTAFYLCASSILSSGVYTHGYTFGSGTRLTVV.

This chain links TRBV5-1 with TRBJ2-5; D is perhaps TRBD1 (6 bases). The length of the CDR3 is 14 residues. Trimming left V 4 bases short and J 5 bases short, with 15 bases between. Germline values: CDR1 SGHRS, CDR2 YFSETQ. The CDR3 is CASSPYRERETQYF. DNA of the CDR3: TGCGCCAGCAGCCCCTACAGGGAACGGGAGACCCAGTACTTC.

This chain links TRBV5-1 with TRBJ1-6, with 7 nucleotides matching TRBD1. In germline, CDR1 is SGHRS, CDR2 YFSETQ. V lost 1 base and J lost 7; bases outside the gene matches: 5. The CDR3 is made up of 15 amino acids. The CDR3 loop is CASSLWGTANSPLHF. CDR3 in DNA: TGCGCCAGCAGCTTGTGGGGGACAGCCAATTCACCCCTCCACTTT.

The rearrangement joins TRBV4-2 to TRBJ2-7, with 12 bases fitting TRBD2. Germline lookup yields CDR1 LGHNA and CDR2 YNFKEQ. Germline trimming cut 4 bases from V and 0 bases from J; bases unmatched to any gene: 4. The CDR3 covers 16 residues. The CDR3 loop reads CASSPRTSGNSYEQYF. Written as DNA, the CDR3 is TGTGCCAGCAGCCCCCGGACTAGCGGGAACTCCTACGAGCAGTACTTC.

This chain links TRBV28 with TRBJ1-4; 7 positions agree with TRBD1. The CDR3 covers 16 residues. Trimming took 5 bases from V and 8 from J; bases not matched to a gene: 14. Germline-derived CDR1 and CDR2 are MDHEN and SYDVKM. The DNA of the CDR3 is TGTGCCAGCAGTACCTCTTTACAGGGGCGGAGGGAAAAACTGTTTTTT. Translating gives CASSTSLQGRREKLFF. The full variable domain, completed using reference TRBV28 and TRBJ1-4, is DVKVTQSSRYLVKRTGEKVFLECVQDMDHENMFWYRQDPGLGLRLIYFSYDVKMKEKGDIPEGYSVSREKKERFSLILESASTNQTSMYLCASSTSLQGRREKLFFGSGTQLSVL.

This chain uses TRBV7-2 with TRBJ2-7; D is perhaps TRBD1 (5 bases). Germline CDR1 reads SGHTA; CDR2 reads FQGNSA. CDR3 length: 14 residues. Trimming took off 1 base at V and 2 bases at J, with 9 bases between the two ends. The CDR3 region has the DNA TGTGCCAGCAGCTTAGGGGGCAGGACCTACGAGCAGTACTTC. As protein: CASSLGGRTYEQYF.

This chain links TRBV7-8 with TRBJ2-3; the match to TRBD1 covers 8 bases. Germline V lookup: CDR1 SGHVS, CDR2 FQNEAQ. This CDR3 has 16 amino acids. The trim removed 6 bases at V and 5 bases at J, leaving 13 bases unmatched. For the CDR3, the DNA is TGTGCCAGCAGACGTGTCTGGACAGGGATTAAAGATACGCAGTATTTT. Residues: CASRRVWTGIKDTQYF.

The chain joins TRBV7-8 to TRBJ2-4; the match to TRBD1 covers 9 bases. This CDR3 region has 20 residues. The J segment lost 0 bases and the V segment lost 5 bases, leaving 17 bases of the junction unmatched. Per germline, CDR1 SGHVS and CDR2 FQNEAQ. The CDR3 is CASSPTTGGSPPLAKNIQYF. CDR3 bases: TGTGCCAGCAGCCCCACGACAGGGGGTAGTCCTCCACTAGCCAAAAACATTCAGTACTTC.

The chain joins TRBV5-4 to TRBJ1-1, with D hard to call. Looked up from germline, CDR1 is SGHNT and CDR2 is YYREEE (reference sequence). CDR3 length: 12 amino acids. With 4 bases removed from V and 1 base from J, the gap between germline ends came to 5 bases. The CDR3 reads CASSNPNTEAFF. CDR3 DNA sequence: TGTGCCAGCAGCAACCCGAACACTGAAGCTTTCTTT. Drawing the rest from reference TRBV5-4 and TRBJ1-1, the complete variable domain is ETGVTQSPTHLIKTRGQQVTLRCSSQSGHNTVSWYQQALGQGPQFIFQYYREEENGRGNFPPRFSGLQFPNYSSELNVNALELDDSALYLCASSNPNTEAFFGQGTRLTVV.

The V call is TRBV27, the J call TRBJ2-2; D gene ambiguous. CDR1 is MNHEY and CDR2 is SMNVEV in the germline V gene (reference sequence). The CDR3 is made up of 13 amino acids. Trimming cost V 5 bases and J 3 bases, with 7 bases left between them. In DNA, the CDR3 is TGTGCCAGCAGTGGGCAGGACACCGGGGAGCTGTTTTTT. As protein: CASSGQDTGELFF.

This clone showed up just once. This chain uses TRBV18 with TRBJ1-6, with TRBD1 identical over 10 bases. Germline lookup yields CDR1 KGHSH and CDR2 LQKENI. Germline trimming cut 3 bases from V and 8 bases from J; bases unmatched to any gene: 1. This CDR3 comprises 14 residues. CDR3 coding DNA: TGTGCCAGCTCACCGGGGACAGGGGATTCACCCCTCCACTTT. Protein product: CASSPGTGDSPLHF.

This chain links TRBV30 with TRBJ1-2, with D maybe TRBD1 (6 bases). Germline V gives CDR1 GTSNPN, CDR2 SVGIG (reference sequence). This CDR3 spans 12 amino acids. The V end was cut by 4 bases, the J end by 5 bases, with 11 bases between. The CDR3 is CAWTTGNYGYTF. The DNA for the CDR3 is TGTGCCTGGACTACAGGGAATTATGGCTACACCTTC.

CDR3 sequence: CASSQIGTVNEQFF. The CDR3 region has the DNA TGTGCCAGCAGCCAGATTGGGACAGTTAATGAGCAGTTCTTC. The rearrangement uses TRBV28 and TRBJ2-1; TRBD1 agrees at 7 bases. In germline, CDR1 is MDHEN, CDR2 SYDVKM. Trimming at V came to 6 bases and at J to 7 bases, leaving 9 bases not matched to a gene. The CDR3 has 14 residues.

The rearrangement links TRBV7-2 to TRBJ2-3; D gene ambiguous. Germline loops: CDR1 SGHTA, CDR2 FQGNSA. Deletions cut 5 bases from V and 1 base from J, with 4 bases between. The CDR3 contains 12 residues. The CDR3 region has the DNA TGTGCCAGCAGCACCCGCACAGATACGCAGTATTTT. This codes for CASSTRTDTQYF.

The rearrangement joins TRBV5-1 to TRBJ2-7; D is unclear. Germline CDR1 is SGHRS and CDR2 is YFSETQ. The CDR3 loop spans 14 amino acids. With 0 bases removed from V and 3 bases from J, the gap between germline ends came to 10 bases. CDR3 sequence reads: CASSLEVGNYEQYF. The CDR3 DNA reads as TGCGCCAGCAGCTTGGAAGTCGGTAACTACGAGCAGTACTTC.